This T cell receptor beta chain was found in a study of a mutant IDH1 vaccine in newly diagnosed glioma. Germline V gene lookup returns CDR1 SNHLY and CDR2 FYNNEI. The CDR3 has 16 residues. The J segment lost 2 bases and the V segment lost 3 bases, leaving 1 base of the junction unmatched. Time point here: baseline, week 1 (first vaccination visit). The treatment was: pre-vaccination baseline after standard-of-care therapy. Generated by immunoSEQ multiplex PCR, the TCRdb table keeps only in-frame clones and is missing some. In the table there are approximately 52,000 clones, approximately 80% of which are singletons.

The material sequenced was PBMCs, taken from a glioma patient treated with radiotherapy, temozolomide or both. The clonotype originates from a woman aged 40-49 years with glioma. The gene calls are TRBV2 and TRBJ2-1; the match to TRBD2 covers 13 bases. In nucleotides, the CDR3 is TGTGCCAGCAGTGAGGGGACTAGCGGGGCCTACAATGAGCAGTTCTTC. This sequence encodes CASSEGTSGAYNEQFF.